This TCR beta chain was retrieved from a study of beta chain features in type 1 diabetes. Whole-study findings and limits: The study found moderately but significantly shorter TCRB CDR3s in all four CD4+ subsets of Type 1 diabetes patients. Within the patient group, naive, central memory and Treg TCRB repertoires appeared more similar to each other than within healthy donors. The question left open here concerned HLA type influencing TCRB rearrangement.

For this clone: Its antigen is currently unknown.

The V and J ends lost 5 bases and 3 bases respectively, with 8 bases between them. Germline V gene lookup returns CDR1 MNHEY and CDR2 SVGAGI. The CDR3 has 12 amino acids. Reverse transcription of all isolated RNA meant that expressed TCRB transcripts were sequenced. Reads from naive, central memory and regulatory T cell samples averaged around 3.5 million. The table came from immunoSEQ multiplex PCR; TCRdb's copy has only in-frame clones and leaves some out. The data show hundreds of thousands of clones, 11% seen once. The chain recombines TRBV6-5 with TRBJ2-7; D is undetermined. This receptor was obtained from a woman aged 18-35 years in good health. Sequencing input: naive CD4+ T cells from blood. CDR3 coding DNA: TGTGCCAGCAGTACCGACGGCTACGAGCAGTACTTC. Encoded protein: CASSTDGYEQYF.